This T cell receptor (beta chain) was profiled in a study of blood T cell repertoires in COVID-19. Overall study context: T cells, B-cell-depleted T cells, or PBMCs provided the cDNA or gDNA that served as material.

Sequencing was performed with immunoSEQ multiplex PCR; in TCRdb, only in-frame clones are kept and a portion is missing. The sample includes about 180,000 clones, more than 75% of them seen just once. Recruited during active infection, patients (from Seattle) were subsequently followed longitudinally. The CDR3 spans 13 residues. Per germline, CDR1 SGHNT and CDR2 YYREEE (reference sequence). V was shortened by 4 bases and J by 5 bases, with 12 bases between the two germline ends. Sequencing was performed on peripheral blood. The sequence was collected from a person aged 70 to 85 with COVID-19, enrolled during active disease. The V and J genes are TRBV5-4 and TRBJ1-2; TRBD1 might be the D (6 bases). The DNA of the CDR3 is TGTGCCAGCAGCCCAGGGGCCCTGTATGGCTACACCTTC. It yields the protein CASSPGALYGYTF.